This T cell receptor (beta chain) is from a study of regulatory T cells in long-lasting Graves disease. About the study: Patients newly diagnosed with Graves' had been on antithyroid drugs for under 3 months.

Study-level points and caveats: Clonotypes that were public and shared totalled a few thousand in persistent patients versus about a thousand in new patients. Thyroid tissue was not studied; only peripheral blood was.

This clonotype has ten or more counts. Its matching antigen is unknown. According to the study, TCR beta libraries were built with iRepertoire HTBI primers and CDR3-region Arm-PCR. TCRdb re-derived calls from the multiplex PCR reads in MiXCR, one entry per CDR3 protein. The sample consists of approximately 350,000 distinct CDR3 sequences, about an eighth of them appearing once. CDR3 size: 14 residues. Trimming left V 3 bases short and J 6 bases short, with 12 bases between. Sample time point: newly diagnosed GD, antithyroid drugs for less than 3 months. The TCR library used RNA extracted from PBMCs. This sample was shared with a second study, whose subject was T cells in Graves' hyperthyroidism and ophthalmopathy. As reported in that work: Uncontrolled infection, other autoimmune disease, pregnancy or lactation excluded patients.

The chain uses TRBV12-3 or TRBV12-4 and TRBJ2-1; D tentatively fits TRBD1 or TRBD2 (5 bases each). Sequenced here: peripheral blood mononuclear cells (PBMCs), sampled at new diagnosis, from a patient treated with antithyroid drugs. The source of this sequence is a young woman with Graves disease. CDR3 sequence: CASSFPGRFNEQFF. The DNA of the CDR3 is TGTGCCAGCAGTTTCCCGGGGCGCTTCAATGAGCAGTTCTTC.